The 17 T cell receptor beta chains below were found in one sample sequenced in a study of blood T cell repertoires in COVID-19. Measured with immunoSEQ multiplex PCR; TCRdb has only the in-frame clones, and not every one. The sample has over 200,000 clones, more than 85% seen once. The material sequenced was peripheral blood. Source of these receptors: a man aged 40-49 years with active or convalescent COVID-19.

The chain has TRBV18 and TRBJ2-7; 12 nucleotides line up with TRBD2. This CDR3 is 15 amino acids long. J lost 5 bases, V lost 4 bases, and 6 bases had no gene match. Germline V gene lookup returns CDR1 KGHSH and CDR2 LQKENI. DNA for the CDR3: TGTGCCAGCTCACTGACGACTAGCGGGAGCCACGAGCAGTACTTC. Its translation: CASSLTTSGSHEQYF.

The CDR3: CASGRLQETQYF. The CDR3 DNA follows: TGTGCCAGCGGGCGCCTCCAAGAGACCCAGTACTTC. This chain links TRBV2 with TRBJ2-5; no clear D. The V gene lost 8 bases and the J gene lost 1 base, with 8 bases spanning the gap. Germline loops: CDR1 SNHLY, CDR2 FYNNEI. The CDR3 runs to 12 residues.

The count of this clone is one. The genes are TRBV7-8 and TRBJ1-2; D is undetermined. This CDR3 region has 12 residues. Germline-derived CDR1 and CDR2 are SGHVS and FQNEAQ. Trimming took off 4 bases at V and 7 bases at J, with 10 bases between the two ends. The CDR3 sequence: CASSWSGSGYTF. The CDR3 nucleotides read TGTGCCAGCAGCTGGTCAGGTTCTGGCTACACCTTC.

The rearrangement links TRBV2 to TRBJ2-4; TRBD2 is a possible D gene (6 bases). Trimming took off 6 bases at V and 8 bases at J, with 17 bases between the two ends. CDR1 is SNHLY, CDR2 FYNNEI, per germline. This CDR3 region has 14 residues. CDR3 sequence: CASRAQSGGDIQYF. The DNA of the CDR3 is TGTGCCAGCAGGGCCCAGAGCGGAGGGGACATTCAGTACTTC.

The V and J genes are TRBV27 and TRBJ2-7; 8 nucleotides align to TRBD2. V dropped 0 bases and J dropped 0; count of bases not matched to a gene: 4. This CDR3 has 16 residues. Germline V gene lookup returns CDR1 MNHEY and CDR2 SMNVEV (reference sequence). CDR3 sequence reads: CASSLSSGGSSYEQYF. CDR3 nucleotide sequence: TGTGCCAGCAGTTTATCAAGCGGGGGCAGCTCCTACGAGCAGTACTTC.

The rearrangement links TRBV19 to TRBJ1-1, with D hard to call. This CDR3 is 16 amino acids long. Germline CDR1 LNHDA, CDR2 SQIVND (reference sequence). Trimming removed 5 bases from V and 2 bases from J, with 18 bases in between. The CDR3 is CASSRLPPGANTEAFF. The CDR3 DNA sequence: TGTGCCAGTAGTCGACTTCCGCCGGGTGCTAACACTGAAGCTTTCTTT.

The rearrangement uses TRBV20-1 and TRBJ2-7; D call uncertain. CDR3 size: 13 residues. Deletions cut 3 bases from V and 2 bases from J, with 11 bases between. In germline, CDR1 is DFQATT, CDR2 SNEGSKA (reference sequence). The CDR3 nucleotides read TGCAGTGCTAGTGGTATAGCAGCCTACGAGCAGTACTTC. Translating gives CSASGIAAYEQYF.

Only a few counts were recorded for this clone. J is TRBJ1-5 and V is TRBV2; 8 nucleotides agree with TRBD1. The CDR3 is 14 amino acids. The germline CDR1 and CDR2 sequences are SNHLY and FYNNEI. Trimming removed 6 bases from V and 7 bases from J; junction bases left unmatched: 8. CDR3 in amino acids: CASSEHRGVQPQHF. In DNA form, the CDR3 reads TGTGCCAGCAGCGAACACAGGGGGGTCCAGCCCCAGCATTTT.

The V and J genes are TRBV5-4 and TRBJ2-1; tentatively, D is TRBD2 (7 bases). CDR3 length equals 15 residues. Trimming removed 2 bases from V and 8 bases from J, with 17 bases in between. Germline CDR1 SGHNT, CDR2 YYREEE (reference sequence). The CDR3 spells CASSLGGEALHEQFF. CDR3 bases: TGTGCCAGCAGCTTAGGGGGGGAAGCCCTACATGAGCAGTTCTTC. Filled out from reference TRBV5-4 and TRBJ2-1, the complete variable domain reads ETGVTQSPTHLIKTRGQQVTLRCSSQSGHNTVSWYQQALGQGPQFIFQYYREEENGRGNFPPRFSGLQFPNYSSELNVNALELDDSALYLCASSLGGEALHEQFFGPGTRLTVL.

J is TRBJ2-2 and V is TRBV30, with D possibly TRBD1 on 6 matching bases. This CDR3 contains 13 residues. From germline, CDR1 is GTSNPN and CDR2 SVGIG (reference sequence). V gave up 4 bases and J gave up 1 base, with 7 bases separating them. As DNA, the CDR3 is TGTGCCTGGAACAGGGAGAACACCGGGGAGCTGTTTTTT. It specifies CAWNRENTGELFF.

CDR3 DNA: TGCAGTGCTAGAGAACTCTACGAGCAGTACTTC. Amino acids: CSARELYEQYF. The chain employs TRBV20-1 and TRBJ2-7; D gene unclear. CDR3 size: 11 residues. Germline V lookup: CDR1 DFQATT, CDR2 SNEGSKA (reference sequence). V lost 0 bases and J lost 3, with 3 bases in between.

This clone was found a few times. This CDR3 is also generated by other DNA sequences in the sample. V usage is TRBV27 and J usage is TRBJ1-2; D ambiguous. The germline CDR1 and CDR2 sequences are MNHEY and SMNVEV (reference sequence). The CDR3 length is 14 residues. V gave up 0 bases and J gave up 4 bases, with 9 bases separating them. This CDR3 is CASSLSLSGYGYTF. CDR3 nucleotide sequence: TGTGCCAGCAGTTTATCCCTGTCGGGCTATGGCTACACCTTC.

This clone occurred once. V usage is TRBV6-2 or TRBV6-3 and J usage is TRBJ2-1; the match to TRBD2 covers 10 bases. Germline CDR1 reads MNHEY; CDR2 reads SVGEGT. The CDR3 runs 16 residues. V shed 2 bases, J shed 4 bases, and the junction held 5 bases outside the gene matches. The CDR3, as DNA: TGTGCCAGCAGTTACGATCTAGCGGGGGCTTACAATGAGCAGTTCTTC. This encodes CASSYDLAGAYNEQFF.

The V and J genes are TRBV6-1 and TRBJ1-6; 8 bases agree with TRBD1. This CDR3 has 20 amino acids. V shed 2 bases, J shed 1 base, and the junction held 13 bases outside the gene matches. Germline CDR1 reads MNHNS; CDR2 reads SASEGT. The CDR3 region is CASSESVFGQGFSYNSPLHF. In nucleotides, the CDR3 is TGTGCCAGCAGTGAATCTGTGTTTGGACAGGGCTTTTCCTATAATTCACCCCTCCACTTT.

This rearrangement joins TRBV10-2 to TRBJ1-1; 7 bases are a match to TRBD1. The V gene's germline CDR1 is WSHSY and CDR2 SAAADI. The junction had 3 bases not matched to a gene; V was cut back by 5 bases and J by 0 bases. The CDR3 has 14 residues. The chain's CDR3 is CASSTQGVNTEAFF. CDR3 sequence (DNA): TGCGCCAGCAGTACTCAGGGGGTGAACACTGAAGCTTTCTTT.

CDR3 DNA sequence: TGTGCCAGCAGTCCTCCGGGACAGGCCTACAATGAGCAGTTCTTC. As protein: CASSPPGQAYNEQFF. The chain has TRBV28 and TRBJ2-1, with TRBD1 matching 8 bases. Germline-derived CDR1 and CDR2 are MDHEN and SYDVKM. CDR3 length: 15 amino acids. Trimming took 5 bases from V and 2 from J; bases not matched to a gene: 5.

V usage is TRBV28 and J usage is TRBJ1-1, with D perhaps TRBD1 (5 bases). The CDR3 has 12 amino acids. V was pared by 2 bases and J by 10 bases, with 11 bases between. Germline V gene sequence: CDR1 MDHEN, CDR2 SYDVKM. DNA of the CDR3: TGTGCCAGCAGTTTAGGTTCAGGGCTAGCTTTCTTT. Translation: CASSLGSGLAFF. Based on the CDR3 plus reference TRBV28 and TRBJ1-1, the full variable domain is DVKVTQSSRYLVKRTGEKVFLECVQDMDHENMFWYRQDPGLGLRLIYFSYDVKMKEKGDIPEGYSVSREKKERFSLILESASTNQTSMYLCASSLGSGLAFFGQGTRLTVV.